This TCR beta chain originates from a study of T cell responses to AZD1222 COVID-19 vaccine. Using immunoSEQ multiplex PCR, the repertoire was profiled, and TCRdb retains in-frame clones only, with some absent. The table includes about 120,000 clones, 70% to 90% detected once. Worth noting for this clone: The antigen remains undetermined.

The CDR3 is made up of 13 amino acids. Germline V gene lookup returns CDR1 MDHEN and CDR2 SYDVKM. With V trimmed by 6 bases and J by 7 bases, 7 bases remained unmatched. Overall study results and limits: Nearly half of the spike-specific TCRs reportedly recognize variant regions that carry no mutations.

This TCR came from an adult in good health. V is TRBV28 and J is TRBJ2-3; 7 bases fit TRBD1. The sample consisted of peripheral blood, taken on day 0 of AZD1222 vaccination. CDR3: CASSLGGANTQYF. As DNA, the CDR3 is TGTGCCAGCAGCTTAGGGGGCGCGAATACGCAGTATTTT.